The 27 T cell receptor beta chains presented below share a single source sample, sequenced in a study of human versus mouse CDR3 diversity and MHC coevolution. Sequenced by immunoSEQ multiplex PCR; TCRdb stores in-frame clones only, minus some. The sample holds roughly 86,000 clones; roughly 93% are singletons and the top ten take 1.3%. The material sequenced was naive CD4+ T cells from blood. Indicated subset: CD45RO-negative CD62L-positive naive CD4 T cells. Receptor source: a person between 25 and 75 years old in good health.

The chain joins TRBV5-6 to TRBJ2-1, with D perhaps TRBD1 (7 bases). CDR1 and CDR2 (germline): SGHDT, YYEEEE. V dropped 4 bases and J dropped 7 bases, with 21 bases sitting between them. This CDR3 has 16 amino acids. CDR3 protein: CASSTSMTGRRNEQFF. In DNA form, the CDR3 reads TGTGCCAGCAGCACCTCCATGACAGGGAGGAGGAATGAGCAGTTCTTC.

The CDR3 here is CASSLYEGEQYF. Written as DNA, the CDR3 is TGTGCCAGCAGCTTATACGAGGGCGAGCAGTACTTC. The V and J genes are TRBV7-2 and TRBJ2-7, with D maybe TRBD2 (5 bases). The CDR3 is 12 residues long. In germline, CDR1 is SGHTA, CDR2 FQGNSA. The V end lost 2 bases, the J end lost 6 bases, and 8 bases lay between the germline ends.

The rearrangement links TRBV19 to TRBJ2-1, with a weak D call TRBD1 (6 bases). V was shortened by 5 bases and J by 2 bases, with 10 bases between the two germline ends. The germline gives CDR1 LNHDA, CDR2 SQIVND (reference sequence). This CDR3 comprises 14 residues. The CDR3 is CASSVRGAYNEQFF. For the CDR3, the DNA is TGTGCCAGTAGTGTCAGGGGCGCCTACAATGAGCAGTTCTTC.

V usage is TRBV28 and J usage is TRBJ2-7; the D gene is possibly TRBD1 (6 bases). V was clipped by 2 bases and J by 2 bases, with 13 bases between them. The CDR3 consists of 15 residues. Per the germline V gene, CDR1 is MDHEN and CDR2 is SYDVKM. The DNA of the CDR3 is TGTGCCAGCAGTTTAGCTGGGGGCTTCACCTACGAGCAGTACTTC. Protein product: CASSLAGGFTYEQYF.

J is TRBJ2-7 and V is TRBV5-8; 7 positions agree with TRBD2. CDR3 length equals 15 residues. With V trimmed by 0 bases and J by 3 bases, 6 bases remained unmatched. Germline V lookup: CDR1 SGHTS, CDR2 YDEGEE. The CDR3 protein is CASSLGGGRFYEQYF. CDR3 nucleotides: TGTGCCAGCAGCTTGGGCGGGGGACGGTTCTACGAGCAGTACTTC.

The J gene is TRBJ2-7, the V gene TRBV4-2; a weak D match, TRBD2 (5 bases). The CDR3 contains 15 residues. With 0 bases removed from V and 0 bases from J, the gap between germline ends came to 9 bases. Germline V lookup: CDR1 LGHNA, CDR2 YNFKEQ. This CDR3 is CASSQDFGGSYEQYF. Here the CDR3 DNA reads TGTGCCAGCAGCCAAGATTTTGGAGGCTCCTACGAGCAGTACTTC.

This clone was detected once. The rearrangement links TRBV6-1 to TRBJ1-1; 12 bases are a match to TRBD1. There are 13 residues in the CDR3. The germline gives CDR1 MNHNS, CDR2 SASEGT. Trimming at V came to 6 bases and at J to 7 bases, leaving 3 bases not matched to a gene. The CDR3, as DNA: TGTGCCAGCAGGGGACAGGGGGCGGGTGAAGCTTTCTTT. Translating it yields CASRGQGAGEAFF.

The CDR3 is CASSYGSTEAFF. The DNA of the CDR3 is TGTGCCAGCAGTTACGGGAGCACTGAAGCTTTCTTT. The rearrangement links TRBV6-5 to TRBJ1-1; D ambiguous. The V end lost 2 bases, the J end lost 4 bases, and 5 bases lay between the germline ends. The germline gives CDR1 MNHEY, CDR2 SVGAGI. This CDR3 spans 12 amino acids.

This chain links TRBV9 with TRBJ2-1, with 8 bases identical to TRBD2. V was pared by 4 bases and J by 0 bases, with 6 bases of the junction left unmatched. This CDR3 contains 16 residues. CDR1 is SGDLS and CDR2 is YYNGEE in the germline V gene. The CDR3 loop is CASSLGGARSYNEQFF. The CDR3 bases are TGTGCCAGCAGCCTCGGGGGGGCGCGCTCCTACAATGAGCAGTTCTTC.

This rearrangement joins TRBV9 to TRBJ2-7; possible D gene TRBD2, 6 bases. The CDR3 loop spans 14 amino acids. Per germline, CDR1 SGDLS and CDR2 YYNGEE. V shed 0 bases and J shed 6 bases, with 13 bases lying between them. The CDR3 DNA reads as TGTGCCAGCAGCGTAGGCGGGGTGATGGGCGAGCAGTACTTC. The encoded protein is CASSVGGVMGEQYF. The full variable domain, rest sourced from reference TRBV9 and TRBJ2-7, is DSGVTQTPKHLITATGQRVTLRCSPRSGDLSVYWYQQSLDQGLQFLIQYYNGEERAKGNILERFSAQQFPDLHSELNLSSLELGDSALYFCASSVGGVMGEQYFGPGTRLTVT.

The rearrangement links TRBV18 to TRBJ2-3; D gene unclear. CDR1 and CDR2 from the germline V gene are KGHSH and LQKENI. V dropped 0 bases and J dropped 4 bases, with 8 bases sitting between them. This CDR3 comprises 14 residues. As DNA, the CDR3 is TGTGCCAGCTCACCACCCCCCGTCCCAGATACGCAGTATTTT. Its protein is CASSPPPVPDTQYF.

CDR3 amino acids: CASSSWTGGGNQPQHF. CDR3 DNA: TGTGCCAGCAGTTCCTGGACAGGGGGTGGCAATCAGCCCCAGCATTTT. The chain links TRBV6-5 to TRBJ1-5, with 10 bases matching TRBD1. V was pared by 4 bases and J by 2 bases, with 5 bases of the junction left unmatched. The CDR3 contains 16 residues. Germline assignment: CDR1 MNHEY and CDR2 SVGAGI.

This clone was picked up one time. The CDR3 here is CASSALSGIARVDEQFF. The CDR3 region has the DNA TGTGCCAGTAGTGCCCTTTCGGGGATAGCTCGGGTGGATGAGCAGTTCTTC. This sequence joins TRBV19 and TRBJ2-1, with TRBD2 as a possible D gene (5 bases). This CDR3 has 17 residues. V was trimmed by 5 bases and J by 8 bases, leaving 25 bases between them. Per germline, CDR1 LNHDA and CDR2 SQIVND (reference sequence).

CDR3 region: CAWYLGQANYGYTF. DNA of the CDR3: TGTGCCTGGTACTTGGGACAGGCCAACTATGGCTACACCTTC. The rearrangement uses TRBV30 and TRBJ1-2; 8 positions agree with TRBD1. This CDR3 has 14 amino acids. With V trimmed by 5 bases and J by 2 bases, 7 bases remained unmatched. The germline gives CDR1 GTSNPN, CDR2 SVGIG (reference sequence).

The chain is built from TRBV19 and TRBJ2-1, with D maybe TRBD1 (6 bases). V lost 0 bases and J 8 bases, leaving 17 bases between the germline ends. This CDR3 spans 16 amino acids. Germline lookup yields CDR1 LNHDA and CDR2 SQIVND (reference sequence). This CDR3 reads CASSIDSGNRVYEQFF. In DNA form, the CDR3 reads TGTGCCAGTAGTATAGATTCAGGGAACAGGGTGTATGAGCAGTTCTTC. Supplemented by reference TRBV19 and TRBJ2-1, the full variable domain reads DGGITQSPKYLFRKEGQNVTLSCEQNLNHDAMYWYRQDPGQGLRLIYYSQIVNDFQKGDIAEGYSVSREKKESFPLTVTSAQKNPTAFYLCASSIDSGNRVYEQFFGPGTRLTVL.

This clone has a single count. The CDR3 region has the DNA TGTGCCAGCAGTTTCCTAGCGGGAGGATCGTACGAGCAGTACTTC. It yields the protein CASSFLAGGSYEQYF. V is TRBV27 and J is TRBJ2-7, with 11 bases that match TRBD2. Germline values: CDR1 MNHEY, CDR2 SMNVEV (reference sequence). The CDR3 covers 15 residues. With V trimmed by 3 bases and J by 4 bases, 5 bases remained unmatched.

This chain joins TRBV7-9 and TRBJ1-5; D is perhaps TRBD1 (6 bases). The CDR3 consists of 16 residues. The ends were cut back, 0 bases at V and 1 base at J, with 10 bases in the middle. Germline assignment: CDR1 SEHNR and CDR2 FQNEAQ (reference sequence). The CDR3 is CASSLAGGTSNQPQHF. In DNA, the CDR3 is TGTGCCAGCAGCTTAGCAGGGGGAACAAGCAATCAGCCCCAGCATTTT.

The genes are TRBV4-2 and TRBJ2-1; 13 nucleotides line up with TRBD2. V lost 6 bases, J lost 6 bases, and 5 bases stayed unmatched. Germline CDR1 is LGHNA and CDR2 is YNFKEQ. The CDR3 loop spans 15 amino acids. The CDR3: CASSRLAGGRNEQFF. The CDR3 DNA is TGTGCCAGCAGTCGACTAGCGGGGGGCCGCAATGAGCAGTTCTTC.

The CDR3 nucleotides read TGTGCCAGCAGCGTAGGGCACAGTTTAGATCAGCCCCAGCATTTT. Amino acid sequence: CASSVGHSLDQPQHF. The gene calls are TRBV9 and TRBJ1-5; D uncertain. Germline loops: CDR1 SGDLS, CDR2 YYNGEE. V was clipped by 0 bases and J by 5 bases, with 12 bases between them. CDR3 size: 15 residues.

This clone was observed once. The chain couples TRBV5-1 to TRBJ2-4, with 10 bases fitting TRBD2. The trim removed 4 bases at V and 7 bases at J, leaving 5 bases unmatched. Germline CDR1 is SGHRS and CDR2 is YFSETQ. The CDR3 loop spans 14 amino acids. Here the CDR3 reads CASSDPSGSNIQYF. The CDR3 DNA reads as TGCGCCAGCAGCGACCCTAGCGGGAGTAACATTCAGTACTTC.

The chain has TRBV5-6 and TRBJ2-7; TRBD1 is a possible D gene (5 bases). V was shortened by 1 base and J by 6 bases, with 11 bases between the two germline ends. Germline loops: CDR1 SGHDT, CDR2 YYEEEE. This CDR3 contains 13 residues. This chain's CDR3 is CASSLQGAAEQYF. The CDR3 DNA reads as TGTGCCAGCAGCTTGCAGGGCGCGGCCGAGCAGTACTTC. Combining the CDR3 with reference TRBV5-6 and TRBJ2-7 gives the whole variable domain DAGVTQSPTHLIKTRGQQVTLRCSPKSGHDTVSWYQQALGQGPQFIFQYYEEEERQRGNFPDRFSGHQFPNYSSELNVNALLLGDSALYLCASSLQGAAEQYFGPGTRLTVT.

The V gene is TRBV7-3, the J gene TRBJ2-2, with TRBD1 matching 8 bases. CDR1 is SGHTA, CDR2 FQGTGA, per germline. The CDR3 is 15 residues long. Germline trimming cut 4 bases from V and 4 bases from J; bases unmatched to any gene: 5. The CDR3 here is CASSSGGGGTGELFF. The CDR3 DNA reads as TGTGCCAGCAGCTCAGGGGGCGGTGGCACCGGGGAGCTGTTTTTT.

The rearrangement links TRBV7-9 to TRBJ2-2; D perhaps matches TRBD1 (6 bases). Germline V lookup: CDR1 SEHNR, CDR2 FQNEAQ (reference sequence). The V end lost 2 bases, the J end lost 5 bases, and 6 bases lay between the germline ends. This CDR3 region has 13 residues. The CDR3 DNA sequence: TGTGCCAGCAGCTTACAGGGGACCGGGGAGCTGTTTTTT. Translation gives CASSLQGTGELFF.

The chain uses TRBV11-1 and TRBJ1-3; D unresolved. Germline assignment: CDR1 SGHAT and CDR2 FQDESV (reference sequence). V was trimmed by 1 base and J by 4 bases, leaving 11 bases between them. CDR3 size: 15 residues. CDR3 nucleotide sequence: TGTGCCAGCAGCTTAGTGGGCAGCCACGGAAACACCATATATTTT. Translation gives CASSLVGSHGNTIYF.

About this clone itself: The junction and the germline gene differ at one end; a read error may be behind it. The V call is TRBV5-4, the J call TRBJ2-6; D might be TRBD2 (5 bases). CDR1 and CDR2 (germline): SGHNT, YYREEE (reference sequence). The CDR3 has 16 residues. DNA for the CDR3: TGCGCCAGCAGCCAGAGGGCGGCTTCTGGGGCCAACGTCCTGACTTTC. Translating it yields CASSQRAASGANVLTF. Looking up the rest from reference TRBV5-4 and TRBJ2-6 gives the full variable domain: ETGVTQSPTHLIKTRGQQVTLRCSSQSGHNTVSWYQQALGQGPQFIFQYYREEENGRGNFPPRFSGLQFPNYSSELNVNALELDDSALYLCASSQRAASGANVLTFGAGSRLTVL.

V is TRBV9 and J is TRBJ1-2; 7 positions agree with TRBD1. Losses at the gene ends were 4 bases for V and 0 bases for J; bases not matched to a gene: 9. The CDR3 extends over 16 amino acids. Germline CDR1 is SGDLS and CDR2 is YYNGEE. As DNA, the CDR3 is TGTGCCAGCAGCTGGGACAGCCGAACATCTAACTATGGCTACACCTTC. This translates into CASSWDSRTSNYGYTF.

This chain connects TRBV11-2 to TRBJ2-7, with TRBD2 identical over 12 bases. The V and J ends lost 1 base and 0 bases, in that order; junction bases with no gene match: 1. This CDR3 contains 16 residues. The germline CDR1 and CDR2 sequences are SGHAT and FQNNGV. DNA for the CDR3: TGTGCCAGCAGCTTAGGGACTAGCGGGACCTCCTACGAGCAGTACTTC. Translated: CASSLGTSGTSYEQYF.